This T cell receptor beta chain stems from a study of shared clonotypes between healthy human individuals. Study at large: CD4 naive and CD4 memory each took three plates per donor, while CD8 naive took two and CD8 memory one.

Produced via immunoSEQ multiplex PCR; TCRdb's table is partial and in-frame only. Of around 1.1 million clones listed, around 78% were seen once; the top ten hold roughly 0.65%. Donation came from healthy HIV-negative adults that had no recent acute infections or vaccinations. Partitioning of CD4+ cells yielded a CD45RA+ naive subset and a CD45RA-negative memory subset. CDR1 is MGHRA, CDR2 YSYEKL, per germline. This CDR3 region has 16 residues. V lost 0 bases, J lost 2 bases, and 7 bases stayed unmatched. The sequencing input was memory CD4+ T cells from PBMCs. Subset here: CD45RA-negative fraction. This receptor was obtained from a man aged 18-30 years in good health. Some clones in this sample may be carry-over from other donors' samples. The chain is built from TRBV4-1 and TRBJ2-7, with 7 positions matching TRBD1. The CDR3 DNA sequence: TGCGCCAGCAGCCAAGATGCATGGACAGGAGCCTACGAGCAGTACTTC. Protein sequence: CASSQDAWTGAYEQYF.